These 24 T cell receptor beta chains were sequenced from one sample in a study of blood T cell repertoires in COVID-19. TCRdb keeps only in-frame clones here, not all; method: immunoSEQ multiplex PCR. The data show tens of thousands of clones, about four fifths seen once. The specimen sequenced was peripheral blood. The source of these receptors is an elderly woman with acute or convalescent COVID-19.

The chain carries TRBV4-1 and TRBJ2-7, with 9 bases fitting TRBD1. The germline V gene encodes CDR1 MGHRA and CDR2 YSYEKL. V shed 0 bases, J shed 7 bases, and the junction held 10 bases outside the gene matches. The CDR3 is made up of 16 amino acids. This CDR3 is CASSQDRNRGRWEQYF. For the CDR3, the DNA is TGCGCCAGCAGCCAAGATAGAAACAGGGGGCGTTGGGAGCAGTACTTC.

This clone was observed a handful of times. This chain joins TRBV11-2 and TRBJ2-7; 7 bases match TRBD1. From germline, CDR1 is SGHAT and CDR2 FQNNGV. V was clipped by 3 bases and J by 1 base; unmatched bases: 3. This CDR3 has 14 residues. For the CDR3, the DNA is TGTGCCAGCAGCTTCGGGACAGCGTCCTACGAGCAGTACTTC. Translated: CASSFGTASYEQYF.

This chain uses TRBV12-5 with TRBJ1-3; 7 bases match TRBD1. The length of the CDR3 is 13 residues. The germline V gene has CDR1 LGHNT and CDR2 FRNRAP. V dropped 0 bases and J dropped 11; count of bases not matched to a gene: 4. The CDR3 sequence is CASGLVRDSAIYF. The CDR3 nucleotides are TGTGCTAGTGGTTTGGTTCGGGACAGCGCCATATATTTT.

The CDR3 sequence is CASGQGQARPQHF. In DNA form, the CDR3 reads TGTGCCAGCGGACAGGGACAGGCGAGACCCCAGCATTTT. The gene calls are TRBV6-6 and TRBJ1-5; 8 bases agree with TRBD1. The CDR3 runs 13 residues. With 8 bases clipped from V and 10 bases from J, the junction kept 10 bases outside the gene matches. The V gene's germline CDR1 is MNHNY and CDR2 SVGAGI (reference sequence).

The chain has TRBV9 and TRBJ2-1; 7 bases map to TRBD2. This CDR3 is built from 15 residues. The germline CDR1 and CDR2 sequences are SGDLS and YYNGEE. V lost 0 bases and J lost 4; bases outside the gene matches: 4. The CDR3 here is CASSVGEGGYNEQFF. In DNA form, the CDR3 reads TGTGCCAGCAGCGTAGGGGAGGGAGGGTACAATGAGCAGTTCTTC.

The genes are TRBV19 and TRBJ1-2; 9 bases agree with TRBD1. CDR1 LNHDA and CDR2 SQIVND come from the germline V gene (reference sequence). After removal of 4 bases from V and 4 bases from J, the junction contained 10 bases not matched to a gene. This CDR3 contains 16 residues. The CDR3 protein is CASSTRDRVSGYGYTF. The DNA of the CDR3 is TGTGCCAGTAGTACCCGGGACAGGGTCAGCGGCTATGGCTACACCTTC. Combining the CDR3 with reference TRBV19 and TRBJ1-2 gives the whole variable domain DGGITQSPKYLFRKEGQNVTLSCEQNLNHDAMYWYRQDPGQGLRLIYYSQIVNDFQKGDIAEGYSVSREKKESFPLTVTSAQKNPTAFYLCASSTRDRVSGYGYTFGSGTRLTVV.

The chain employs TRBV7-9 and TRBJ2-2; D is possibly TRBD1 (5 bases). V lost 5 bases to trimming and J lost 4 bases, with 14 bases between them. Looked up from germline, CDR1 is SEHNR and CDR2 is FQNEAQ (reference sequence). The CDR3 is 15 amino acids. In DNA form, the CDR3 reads TGTGCCAGCAGCCCCTGGCAAACAGGCACCGGGGAGCTGTTTTTT. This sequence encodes CASSPWQTGTGELFF.

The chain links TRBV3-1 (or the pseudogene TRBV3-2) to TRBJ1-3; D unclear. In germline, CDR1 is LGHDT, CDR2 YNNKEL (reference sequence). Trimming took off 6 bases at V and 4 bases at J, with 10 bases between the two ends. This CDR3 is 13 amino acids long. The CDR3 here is CASRSLSGNTIYF. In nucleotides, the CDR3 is TGTGCCAGCAGGAGTCTCTCCGGAAACACCATATATTTT.

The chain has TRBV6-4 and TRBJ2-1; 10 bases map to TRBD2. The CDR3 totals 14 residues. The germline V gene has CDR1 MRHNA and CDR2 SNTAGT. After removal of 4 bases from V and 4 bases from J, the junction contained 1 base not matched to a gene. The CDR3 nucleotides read TGTGCCAGCAGTGTAGCGGGAGGTTACAATGAGCAGTTCTTC. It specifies CASSVAGGYNEQFF.

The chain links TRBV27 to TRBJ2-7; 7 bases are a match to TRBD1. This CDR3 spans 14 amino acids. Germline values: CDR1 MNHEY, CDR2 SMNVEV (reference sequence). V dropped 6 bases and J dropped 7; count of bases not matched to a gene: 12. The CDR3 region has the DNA TGTGCCAGCAGACAGGACAGGTTGGTGGGGGAGCAGTACTTC. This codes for CASRQDRLVGEQYF.

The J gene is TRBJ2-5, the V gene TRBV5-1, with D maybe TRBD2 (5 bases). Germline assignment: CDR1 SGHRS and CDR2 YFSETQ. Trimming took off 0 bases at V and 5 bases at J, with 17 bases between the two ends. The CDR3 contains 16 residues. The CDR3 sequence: CASSLGPGIGGETQYF. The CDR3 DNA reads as TGCGCCAGCAGCTTGGGCCCCGGGATCGGCGGGGAGACCCAGTACTTC.

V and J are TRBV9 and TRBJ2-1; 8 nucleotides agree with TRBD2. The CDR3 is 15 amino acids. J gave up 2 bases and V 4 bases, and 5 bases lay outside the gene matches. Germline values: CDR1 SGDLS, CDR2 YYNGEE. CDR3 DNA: TGTGCCAGCAGCCTAAGCGGGGGCCCCTACAATGAGCAGTTCTTC. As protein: CASSLSGGPYNEQFF.

CDR3 sequence (DNA): TGTGCCAGCAGCATCCGAGCGGGGCCGGGGGGGGACAATGAGCAGTTCTTC. It encodes CASSIRAGPGGDNEQFF. V is TRBV3-1 (or the pseudogene TRBV3-2) and J is TRBJ2-1, with 8 bases identical to TRBD2. The trim removed 5 bases at V and 5 bases at J, leaving 14 bases unmatched. The CDR3 covers 17 residues. In germline, CDR1 is LGHDT, CDR2 YNNKEL (reference sequence).

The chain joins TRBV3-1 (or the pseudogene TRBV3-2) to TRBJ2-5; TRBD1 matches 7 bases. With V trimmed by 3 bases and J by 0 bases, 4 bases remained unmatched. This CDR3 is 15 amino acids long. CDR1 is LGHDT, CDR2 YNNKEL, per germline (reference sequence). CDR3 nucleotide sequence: TGTGCCAGCAGCCACCGACAGGGCAACCAAGAGACCCAGTACTTC. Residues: CASSHRQGNQETQYF.

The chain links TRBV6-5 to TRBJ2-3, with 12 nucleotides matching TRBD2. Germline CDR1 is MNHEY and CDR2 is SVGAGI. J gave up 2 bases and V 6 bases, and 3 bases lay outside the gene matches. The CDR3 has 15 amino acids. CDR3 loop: CASRTSGGITDTQYF. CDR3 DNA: TGTGCCAGCAGGACTAGCGGGGGAATCACAGATACGCAGTATTTT.

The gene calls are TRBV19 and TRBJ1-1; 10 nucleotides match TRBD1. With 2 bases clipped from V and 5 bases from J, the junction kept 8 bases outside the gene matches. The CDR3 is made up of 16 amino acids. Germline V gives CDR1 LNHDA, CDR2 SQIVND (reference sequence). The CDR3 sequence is CASSIRQGAKRTEAFF. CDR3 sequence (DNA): TGTGCCAGTAGTATACGACAGGGGGCTAAGCGGACTGAAGCTTTCTTT. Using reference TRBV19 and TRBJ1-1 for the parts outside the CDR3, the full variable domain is DGGITQSPKYLFRKEGQNVTLSCEQNLNHDAMYWYRQDPGQGLRLIYYSQIVNDFQKGDIAEGYSVSREKKESFPLTVTSAQKNPTAFYLCASSIRQGAKRTEAFFGQGTRLTVV.

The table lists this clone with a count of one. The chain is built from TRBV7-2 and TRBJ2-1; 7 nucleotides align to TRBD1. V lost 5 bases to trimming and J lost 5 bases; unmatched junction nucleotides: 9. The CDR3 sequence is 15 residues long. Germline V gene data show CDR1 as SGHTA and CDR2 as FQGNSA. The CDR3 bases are TGTGCCAGCAGCCTAACACCGGGACAGAACAATGAGCAGTTCTTC. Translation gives CASSLTPGQNNEQFF.

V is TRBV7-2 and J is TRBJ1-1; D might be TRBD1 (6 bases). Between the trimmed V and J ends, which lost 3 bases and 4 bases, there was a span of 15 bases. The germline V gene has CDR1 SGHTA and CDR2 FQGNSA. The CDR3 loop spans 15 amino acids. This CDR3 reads CASSFEGGTGTEAFF. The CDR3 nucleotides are TGTGCCAGCAGCTTCGAAGGGGGTACGGGCACTGAAGCTTTCTTT.

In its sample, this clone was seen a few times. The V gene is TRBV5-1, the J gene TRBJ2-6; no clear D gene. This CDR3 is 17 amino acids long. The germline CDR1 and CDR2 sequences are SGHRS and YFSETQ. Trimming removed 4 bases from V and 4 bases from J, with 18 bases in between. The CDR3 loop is CASSPRRMESGANVLTF. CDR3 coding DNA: TGCGCCAGCAGCCCCCGGCGGATGGAATCGGGGGCCAACGTCCTGACTTTC.

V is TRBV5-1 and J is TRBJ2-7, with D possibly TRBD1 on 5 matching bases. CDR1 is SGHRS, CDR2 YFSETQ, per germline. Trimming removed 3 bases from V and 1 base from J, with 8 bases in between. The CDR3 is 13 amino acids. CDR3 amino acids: CASSWQGSYEQYF. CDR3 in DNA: TGCGCCAGCAGCTGGCAGGGTTCCTACGAGCAGTACTTC.

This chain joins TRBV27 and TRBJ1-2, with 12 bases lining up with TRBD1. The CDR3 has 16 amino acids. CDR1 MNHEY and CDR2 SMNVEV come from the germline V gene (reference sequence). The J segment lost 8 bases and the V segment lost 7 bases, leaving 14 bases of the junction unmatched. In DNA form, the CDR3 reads TGTGCCAGCACCTTCTCCGGGACAGGGGGCGCGGAGGGCTACACCTTC. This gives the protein CASTFSGTGGAEGYTF.

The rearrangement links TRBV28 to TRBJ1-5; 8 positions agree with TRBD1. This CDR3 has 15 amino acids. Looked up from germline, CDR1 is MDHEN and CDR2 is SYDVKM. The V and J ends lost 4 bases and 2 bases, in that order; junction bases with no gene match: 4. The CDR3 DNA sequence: TGTGCCAGCAGTTCCGGGACAGGAGGCAATCAGCCCCAGCATTTT. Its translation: CASSSGTGGNQPQHF.

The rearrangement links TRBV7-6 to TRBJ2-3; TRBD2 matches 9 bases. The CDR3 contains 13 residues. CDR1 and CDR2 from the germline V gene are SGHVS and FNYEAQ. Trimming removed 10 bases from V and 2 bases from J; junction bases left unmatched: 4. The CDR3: CATRLAVTDTQYF. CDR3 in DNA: TGTGCCACCCGACTAGCGGTCACAGATACGCAGTATTTT.

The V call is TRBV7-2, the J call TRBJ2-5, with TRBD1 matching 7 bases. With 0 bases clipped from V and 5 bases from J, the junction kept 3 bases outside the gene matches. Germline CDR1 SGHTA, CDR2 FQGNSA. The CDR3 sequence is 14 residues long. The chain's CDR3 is CASSLAGGQETQYF. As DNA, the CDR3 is TGTGCCAGCAGCTTAGCTGGGGGACAGGAGACCCAGTACTTC.